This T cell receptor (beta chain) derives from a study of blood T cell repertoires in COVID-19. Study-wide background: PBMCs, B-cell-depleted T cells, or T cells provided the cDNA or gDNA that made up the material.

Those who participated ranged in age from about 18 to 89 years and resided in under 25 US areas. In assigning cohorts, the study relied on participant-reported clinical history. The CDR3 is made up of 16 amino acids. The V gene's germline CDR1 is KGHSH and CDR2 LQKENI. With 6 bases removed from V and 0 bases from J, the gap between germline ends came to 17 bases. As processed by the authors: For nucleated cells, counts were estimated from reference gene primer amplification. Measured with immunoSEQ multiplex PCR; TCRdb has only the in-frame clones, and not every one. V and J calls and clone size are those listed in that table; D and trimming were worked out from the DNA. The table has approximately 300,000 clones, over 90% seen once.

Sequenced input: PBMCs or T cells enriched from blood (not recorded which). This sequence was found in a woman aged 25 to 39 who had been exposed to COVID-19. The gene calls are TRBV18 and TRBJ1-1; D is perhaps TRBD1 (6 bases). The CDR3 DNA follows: TGTGCCAGCTCCCCCAACCACGGGACACTGAACACTGAAGCTTTCTTT. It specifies CASSPNHGTLNTEAFF.